This TCR beta chain was obtained from a study of CXCR3-negative and CXCR3-positive naive CD8 T cells. Study-wide points: Sequencing showed both naive subsets with comparably high diversity, and memory CD8+ cells much lower. After cryopreservation, expression of CXCR3 was partially reduced, and most assays were run with fresh PBMCs. TRBV-TRBJ usage matched between naive CXCR3-negative and CXCR3-positive cells but not between memory cells.

Each TRB cDNA library was prepared by 5' RACE (with UMI labels). TCRdb derives one entry per CDR3 protein from the 5' RACE reads, leaving out DNA. With 43,000 or so distinct CDR3 sequences in the sample, the ten largest clones hold about 10%. Each CD8+ T cell subset was flow-sorted in triplicate. Every sort contained 250,000 to 300,000 cells. With regard to this clonotype: As yet, its antigen is unknown.

Specimen: memory CD8+ T cells from blood. This clonotype was sampled from a human donor in good health. Some clones in this sample may be carry-over from other donors' samples.

The CDR3 protein is CASSQDQSSGADTQYF. The chain uses TRBV4-2 and TRBJ2-3; the TCRdb call, TRBD2, lacks DNA for checking. Germline CDR1 is LGHNA and CDR2 is YNFKEQ. The CDR3 contains 16 residues.